This T cell receptor beta chain appears in the sequencing data of a study of T cell changes during pregnancy in multiple sclerosis (dated by TCRdb to about 2019). For context, the study as a whole: The study examined how the T cell repertoire changed over the course of pregnancy in women with multiple sclerosis.

The CDR3 measures 15 amino acids from cysteine to phenylalanine. Left in the record is the CDR3 DNA by itself, 45 bases read in frame from the first base. Based on the germline V gene, the CDR1 and CDR2 sequences are SGDLS and YYNGEE. The junction shows trimming of 0 bases on V and 4 bases on J, plus 10 bases between the germline ends. Libraries came from the immunoSEQ multiplex PCR assay. In its TCRdb copy, this immuneACCESS table keeps in-frame sequences only and misses some clones. Where compared with another copy, unresolved V genes explain less than half of these, and the others have no known cause. The sample includes approximately 99,000 clones, with 90% to 95% observed a single time. The biggest ten clones account for 0.99% of the sample. For this clone: Its binding antigen is unknown. Base qualities were left out, and no much larger clone turns up one base away.

The sequence joins TRBV9 to TRBJ2-2; TRBD1 is a possible D gene, resting on 6 matching bases. The sequence came from a female donor with multiple sclerosis, enrolled in a pregnancy study. Sample: peripheral blood, taken after pregnancy. The base sequence is TGTGCCAGCAGCGTAGACGGCAGGGGCACCGGGGAGCTGTTTTTT. This is translated as CASSVDGRGTGELFF.